A single sample gave rise to the 20 T cell receptor beta chains below, sequenced in a study of cytomegalovirus exposure and HLA in healthy donors. 13 Jbeta primers and 60 Vbeta primers were used for the PCR. Sequenced by immunoSEQ multiplex PCR; TCRdb stores in-frame clones only, minus some. The specimen's table records tens of thousands of clones. The sample was PBMCs. The source of these receptors is a male donor in good health and CMV-seronegative.

The gene calls are TRBV5-6 and TRBJ1-5; no reliable D call. Germline assignment: CDR1 SGHDT and CDR2 YYEEEE. Trimming pared 4 bases from V and 0 bases from J, leaving 8 bases between. CDR3 size: 14 residues. The CDR3 bases are TGTGCCAGCAGCACCTCCTATAGCAATCAGCCCCAGCATTTT. Translating gives CASSTSYSNQPQHF.

This chain links TRBV6-6 with TRBJ1-5; D is uncertain. This CDR3 region has 13 residues. V was pared by 7 bases and J by 2 bases, with 9 bases between. Per germline, CDR1 MNHNY and CDR2 SVGAGI (reference sequence). The CDR3 DNA reads as TGTGCCAGCAAGGCGGATGGCAATCAGCCCCAGCATTTT. Its translation: CASKADGNQPQHF.

The chain has TRBV28 and TRBJ2-4; possibly TRBD1 for D (5 bases). V was pared by 5 bases and J by 0 bases, with 8 bases between. This CDR3 region has 14 residues. Per germline, CDR1 MDHEN and CDR2 SYDVKM. The CDR3 DNA sequence: TGTGCCAGCAGTACAGGTCTAGCCAAAAACATTCAGTACTTC. The encoded protein is CASSTGLAKNIQYF.

The chain links TRBV25-1 to TRBJ1-2, with a weak D call TRBD1 (6 bases). Germline V gives CDR1 MGHDK, CDR2 SYGVNS. Trimming pared 5 bases from V and 3 bases from J, leaving 10 bases between. The CDR3 runs to 13 residues. Here the CDR3 DNA reads TGTGCCAGCAGTACAGGGACATACTATGGCTACACCTTC. Amino acids: CASSTGTYYGYTF.

This chain connects TRBV25-1 to TRBJ2-5; a weak D match, TRBD2 (7 bases). The CDR3 runs to 13 residues. Trimming took 7 bases from V and 5 from J, leaving 14 bases between them. CDR1 is MGHDK, CDR2 SYGVNS, per germline. The CDR3 DNA is TGTGCCAGCACTCGAGGGGGGGGTGAGACCCAGTACTTC. Residues: CASTRGGGETQYF.

As to this clone: The junction differs from germline at one of its ends, possibly a read error. The chain uses TRBV18 and TRBJ2-7; D unclear. The CDR3 is 16 residues long. CDR1 is KGHSH, CDR2 LQKENI, per germline. The chain's CDR3 is CASAPPAVNPLAEQYF. In DNA form, the CDR3 reads TGTGCCAGCGCACCACCGGCAGTAAATCCTCTGGCCGAGCAGTACTTC.

V is TRBV27 and J is TRBJ2-2; TRBD2 aligns across 7 bases. Germline V CDR1 and CDR2: MNHEY, SMNVEV (reference sequence). CDR3 length: 16 amino acids. Trimming cost V 8 bases and J 1 base; bases outside gene matches: 10. The CDR3, as DNA: TGTGCCAGCCGGGACTATTTACAGAGGAACACCGGGGAGCTGTTTTTT. It yields the protein CASRDYLQRNTGELFF.

The V call is TRBV6-5, the J call TRBJ1-2, with TRBD1 as a possible D gene (6 bases). The V gene lost 2 bases and the J gene lost 10 bases, with 11 bases spanning the gap. Germline-derived CDR1 and CDR2 are MNHEY and SVGAGI. CDR3 length: 12 amino acids. As DNA, the CDR3 is TGTGCCAGCAGTTACCAACAGGGCGCCTACACCTTC. Protein product: CASSYQQGAYTF.

The gene calls are TRBV7-3 and TRBJ2-1, with 8 bases that match TRBD2. V shed 0 bases and J 7 bases; nucleotides not matched to a gene: 5. The germline V gene encodes CDR1 SGHTA and CDR2 FQGTGA. The CDR3 is 15 amino acids. Here the CDR3 DNA reads TGTGCCAGCAGCTTAACGGCGGTAGCGGGGAATGAGCAGTTCTTC. Translated, it gives CASSLTAVAGNEQFF.

The chain is built from TRBV7-9 and TRBJ1-2; D possibly corresponds to TRBD1 (5 bases). V lost 1 base to trimming and J lost 3 bases, with 6 bases between them. CDR1 is SEHNR, CDR2 FQNEAQ, per germline (reference sequence). This CDR3 spans 13 amino acids. Written as DNA, the CDR3 is TGTGCCAGCAGCTTAGAACAGGACTATGGCTACACCTTC. Translation gives CASSLEQDYGYTF. Looking up the rest from reference TRBV7-9 and TRBJ1-2 gives the full variable domain: DTGVSQNPRHKITKRGQNVTFRCDPISEHNRLYWYRQTLGQGPEFLTYFQNEAQLEKSRLLSDRFSAERPKGSFSTLEIQRTEQGDSAMYLCASSLEQDYGYTFGSGTRLTVV.

This chain uses TRBV5-1 with TRBJ1-4; D remains ambiguous. Trimming pared 1 base from V and 8 bases from J, leaving 12 bases between. The germline V gene encodes CDR1 SGHRS and CDR2 YFSETQ. CDR3 size: 14 residues. CDR3 protein: CASSLSGLGEKLFF. The CDR3 DNA reads TGCGCCAGCAGCTTGTCAGGTCTTGGCGAAAAACTGTTTTTT.

The chain recombines TRBV20-1 with TRBJ2-5; unclear D gene. The CDR3 has 10 amino acids. The V end lost 3 bases, the J end lost 4 bases, and 3 bases lay between the germline ends. CDR1 is DFQATT, CDR2 SNEGSKA, per germline (reference sequence). This CDR3 is CSARRETQYF. CDR3 DNA sequence: TGCAGTGCTAGGAGAGAGACCCAGTACTTC.

This chain joins TRBV14 and TRBJ2-5; perhaps TRBD2 as D (5 bases). Germline lookup yields CDR1 SGHDN and CDR2 FVKESK. CDR3 length: 15 residues. V lost 0 bases and J 7 bases, leaving 15 bases between the germline ends. The CDR3: CASSQDLLYSVTQYF. The CDR3 nucleotides are TGTGCCAGCAGCCAAGATCTCCTCTATAGCGTGACCCAGTACTTC.

The chain links TRBV30 to TRBJ2-3; 9 nucleotides agree with TRBD2. The CDR3 contains 13 residues. V was clipped by 6 bases and J by 4 bases; unmatched bases: 5. Per germline, CDR1 GTSNPN and CDR2 SVGIG (reference sequence). In DNA, the CDR3 is TGTGCCTGTACTGTAGCGGGAGCAGATACGCAGTATTTT. It translates to CACTVAGADTQYF. Filled out from reference TRBV30 and TRBJ2-3, the complete variable domain reads SQTIHQWPATLVQPVGSPLSLECTVEGTSNPNLYWYRQAAGRGLQLLFYSVGIGQISSEVPQNLSASRPQDRQFILSSKKLLLSDSGFYLCACTVAGADTQYFGPGTRLTVL.

The chain carries TRBV9 and TRBJ2-6; the D gene is possibly TRBD2 (6 bases). Trimming pared 1 base from V and 2 bases from J, leaving 25 bases between. The germline V gene has CDR1 SGDLS and CDR2 YYNGEE. This CDR3 spans 21 amino acids. This CDR3 is CASSVTTGVARRGPGANVLTF. CDR3 in DNA: TGTGCCAGCAGCGTAACAACGGGGGTTGCCCGGCGCGGTCCTGGGGCCAACGTCCTGACTTTC.

The J gene is TRBJ2-5, the V gene TRBV27; TRBD2 aligns across 13 bases. The DNA end is a closer match to TRBJ2-7, so the J assignment may be wrong. The CDR3 is 14 residues long. Per germline, CDR1 MNHEY and CDR2 SMNVEV (reference sequence). CDR3: CASSSGLAGSEQYF. CDR3 nucleotides: TGTGCCAGCAGTTCGGGACTAGCGGGATCCGAGCAGTACTTC.

This chain joins TRBV11-2 and TRBJ2-5; 11 bases are a match to TRBD1. Looked up from germline, CDR1 is SGHAT and CDR2 is FQNNGV. The CDR3 sequence is 15 residues long. V dropped 4 bases and J dropped 10; count of bases not matched to a gene: 11. The CDR3 spells CASSWTGGKLVHQYF. CDR3 sequence (DNA): TGTGCCAGCAGCTGGACAGGGGGCAAACTTGTCCACCAGTACTTC. Full variable domain (remainder filled in from reference TRBV11-2 and TRBJ2-5): EAGVAQSPRYKIIEKRQSVAFWCNPISGHATLYWYQQILGQGPKLLIQFQNNGVVDDSQLPKDRFSAERLKGVDSTLKIQPAKLEDSAVYLCASSWTGGKLVHQYFGPGTRLLVL.

V is TRBV5-1 and J is TRBJ2-3, with 7 bases lining up with TRBD2. After removal of 2 bases from V and 2 bases from J, the junction contained 8 bases not matched to a gene. Looked up from germline, CDR1 is SGHRS and CDR2 is YFSETQ. CDR3 length equals 16 residues. CDR3 nucleotide sequence: TGCGCCAGCAGCTTTGGACCGGGACTACACACAGATACGCAGTATTTT. This codes for CASSFGPGLHTDTQYF.

The chain carries TRBV9 and TRBJ2-1; TRBD2 matches 10 bases. Germline CDR1 is SGDLS and CDR2 is YYNGEE. V lost 0 bases and J lost 3; bases outside the gene matches: 0. This CDR3 comprises 15 residues. The CDR3 sequence is CASSVGTSGYNEQFF. DNA for the CDR3: TGTGCCAGCAGCGTAGGGACTAGCGGCTACAATGAGCAGTTCTTC.

CDR3 nucleotide sequence: TGTGCCAGCAGCTTAGTCCCCTTGACAGGGATGAGTAATGAGCAGTTCTTC. Translated, it gives CASSLVPLTGMSNEQFF. The chain employs TRBV7-6 and TRBJ2-1, with 7 positions matching TRBD1. Germline-derived CDR1 and CDR2 are SGHVS and FNYEAQ. This CDR3 is built from 17 residues. Trimming at V came to 1 base and at J to 7 bases, leaving 13 bases not matched to a gene.